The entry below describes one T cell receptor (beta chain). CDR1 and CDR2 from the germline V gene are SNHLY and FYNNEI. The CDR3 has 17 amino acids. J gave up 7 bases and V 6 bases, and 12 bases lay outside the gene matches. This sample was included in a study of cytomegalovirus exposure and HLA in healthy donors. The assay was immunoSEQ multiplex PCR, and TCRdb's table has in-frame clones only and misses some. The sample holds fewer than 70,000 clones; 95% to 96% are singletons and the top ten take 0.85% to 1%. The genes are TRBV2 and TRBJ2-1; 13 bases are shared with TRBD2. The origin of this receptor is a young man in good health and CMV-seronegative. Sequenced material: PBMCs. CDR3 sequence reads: CASRSRLGLAGANEQFF. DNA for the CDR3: TGTGCCAGCAGATCTCGACTCGGACTAGCGGGAGCGAATGAGCAGTTCTTC.